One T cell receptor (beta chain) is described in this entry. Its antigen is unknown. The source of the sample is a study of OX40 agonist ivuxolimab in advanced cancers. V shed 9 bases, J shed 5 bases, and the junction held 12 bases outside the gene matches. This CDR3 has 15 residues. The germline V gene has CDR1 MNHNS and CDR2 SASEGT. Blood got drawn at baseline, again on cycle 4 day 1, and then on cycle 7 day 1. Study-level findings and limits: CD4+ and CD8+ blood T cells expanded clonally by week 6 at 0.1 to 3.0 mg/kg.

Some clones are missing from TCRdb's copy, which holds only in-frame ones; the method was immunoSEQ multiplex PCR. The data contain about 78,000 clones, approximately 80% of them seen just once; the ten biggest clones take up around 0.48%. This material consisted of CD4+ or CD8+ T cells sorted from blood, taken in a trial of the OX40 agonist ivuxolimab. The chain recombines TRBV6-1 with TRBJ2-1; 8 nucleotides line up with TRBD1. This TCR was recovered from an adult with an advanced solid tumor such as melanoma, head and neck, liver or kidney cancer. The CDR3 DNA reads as TGTGCCAGTGGACAGGGCTTGATGGCGAACAATGAGCAGTTCTTC. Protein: CASGQGLMANNEQFF.